These T cell receptor beta chains were read from a single sample in a study of radiotherapy plus CTLA-4 blockade in lung cancer. Sequenced by immunoSEQ multiplex PCR; TCRdb stores in-frame clones only, minus some. The sample contains some 78,000 clones, approximately 84% of which appear only once. The specimen comprised peripheral blood, sampled from a patient treated with radiotherapy plus ipilimumab. Receptors were obtained from a human donor with non-small cell lung cancer who had a partial response to radiotherapy plus ipilimumab. Both conserved end residues are part of each CDR3. A D gene is named only where the DNA matches it firmly. Clone size is not always given. Where it is, it says once, few, many or a class for expanded clones.

V: TRBV7-9; J: TRBJ2-1; size: .; D: TRBD2; length: 14; DNA: TGTGCCAGCAGCTTACTAGCGGGAGCGGTTGAGCAGTTCTTC; CDR3: CASSLLAGAVEQFF
V: TRBV5-4; J: TRBJ2-1; size: .; D: TRBD2; length: 15; DNA: TGTGCCAGCAGTTCCCTTTCAGCGGGAGGGCGTGAGCAGTTCTTC; CDR3: CASSSLSAGGREQFF
V: TRBV30; J: TRBJ2-1; size: .; D: .; length: 13; DNA: TGTGCCTCCAAACGGGGCTCCTACAATGAGCAGTTCTTC; CDR3: CASKRGSYNEQFF
V: TRBV9; J: TRBJ2-2; size: .; D: TRBD2; length: 16; DNA: TGTGCCAGCAGCCCCCGGGATAGCGGGAGTTCCGGGGAGCTGTTTTTT; CDR3: CASSPRDSGSSGELFF
V: TRBV27; J: TRBJ2-3; size: .; D: TRBD2; length: 12; DNA: TGTGCCAGCAGTCCTGGACTAGTTACGCAGTATTTT; CDR3: CASSPGLVTQYF
V: TRBV25-1; J: TRBJ2-1; size: .; D: .; length: 15; DNA: TGTGCCAGCAGTGCCAGCGGAAGCTCCTACAATGAGCAGTTCTTC; CDR3: CASSASGSSYNEQFF
V: TRBV7-2; J: TRBJ2-5; size: .; D: TRBD2; length: 16; DNA: TGTGCCAGCAGCTTAGGACTAGCGGGAGGTATTGAGACCCAGTACTTC; CDR3: CASSLGLAGGIETQYF
V: TRBV18; J: TRBJ1-2; size: .; D: .; length: 15; DNA: TGTGCCAGCTCACCCCCGGCAGGGGTCAGCTATGGCTACACCTTC; CDR3: CASSPPAGVSYGYTF
V: TRBV19; J: TRBJ2-7; size: .; D: .; length: 13; DNA: TGTGCCGCTGGTCGGGGTTTTTCGTACGAGCAGTACTTC; CDR3: CAAGRGFSYEQYF
V: TRBV9; J: TRBJ1-3; size: .; D: TRBD1; length: 16; DNA: TGTGCCAGCAGCGTTTCCGTCCAGGGGGCTGGAAACACCATATATTTT; CDR3: CASSVSVQGAGNTIYF
V: TRBV5-1; J: TRBJ1-1; size: .; D: TRBD1; length: 14; DNA: TGCGCCAGCAGCTTGGATGGCAGGGGGACTGAAGCTTTCTTT; CDR3: CASSLDGRGTEAFF
V: TRBV2; J: TRBJ2-3; size: .; D: TRBD1; length: 13; DNA: TGTGCCAGCAATGGACAGGGGACAGATACGCAGTATTTT; CDR3: CASNGQGTDTQYF
V: TRBV7-9; J: TRBJ2-4; size: .; D: .; length: 11; DNA: TGTGCCAGCAGTCCTGGACAGATTCAGTACTTC; CDR3: CASSPGQIQYF
V: TRBV7-9; J: TRBJ2-7; size: .; D: TRBD1; length: 15; DNA: TGTGCCAGCAGCCATCCGGGACAGGGAATCTACGAGCAGTACTTC; CDR3: CASSHPGQGIYEQYF
V: TRBV12-5; J: TRBJ2-7; size: once; D: TRBD1; length: 13; DNA: TGTGCTAGTGCCCTAAGGACAGGCTACGAGCAGTACTTC; CDR3: CASALRTGYEQYF
V: TRBV6-5; J: TRBJ1-1; size: .; D: TRBD1; length: 16; DNA: TGTGCCAGCAGTTATCTGTCGGGACAGATGAACACTGAAGCTTTCTTT; CDR3: CASSYLSGQMNTEAFF
V: TRBV28; J: TRBJ1-5; size: .; D: TRBD1; length: 15; DNA: TGTGCCAGCAGTTCGCCGGGACAGGGGGCGAAGCCCCAGCATTTT; CDR3: CASSSPGQGAKPQHF
V: TRBV28; J: TRBJ2-7; size: .; D: TRBD2; length: 16; DNA: TGTGCCAGCAGTTTATACCCTAGCGGGTCCTCCTACGAGCAGTACTTC; CDR3: CASSLYPSGSSYEQYF
V: TRBV30; J: TRBJ1-2; size: few; D: TRBD1; length: 14; DNA: TGTGCCTGGAACTTGGGACAGGCGAACTATGGCTACACCTTC; CDR3: CAWNLGQANYGYTF
V: TRBV30; J: TRBJ1-6; size: .; D: .; length: 13; DNA: TGTGCCTGGAGTGCCAGTTATAATTCACCCCTCCACTTT; CDR3: CAWSASYNSPLHF
V: TRBV28; J: TRBJ2-3; size: .; D: TRBD2; length: 17; DNA: TGTGCCAGCAGCCCCTCACGGGAGGTTTCCCTCACAGATACGCAGTATTTT; CDR3: CASSPSREVSLTDTQYF
V: TRBV15; J: TRBJ2-5; size: .; D: .; length: 17; DNA: TGTGCCACCAGCAGTCTAAAGGATTCACAGATCCAAGAGACCCAGTACTTC; CDR3: CATSSLKDSQIQETQYF
V: TRBV15; J: TRBJ2-2; size: .; D: TRBD1; length: 15; DNA: TGTGCCACCAGCTCCCGGACAGGGGGGACCGGGGAGCTGTTTTTT; CDR3: CATSSRTGGTGELFF
V: TRBV19; J: TRBJ2-1; size: .; D: TRBD2; length: 15; DNA: TGTGCCAGTAGTTCGGGACTAGCGGGGGGAGTAAGTTTGTTCTTC; CDR3: CASSSGLAGGVSLFF
V: TRBV5-4; J: TRBJ2-2; size: .; D: .; length: 15; DNA: TGTGCCAGCAGCCCCCTCGGTGTCGTGACCGGGGAGCTGTTTTTT; CDR3: CASSPLGVVTGELFF
V: TRBV4-1; J: TRBJ1-1; size: few; D: TRBD1; length: 14; DNA: TGCGCCAGCAGCCAGCAACAGGGGTACACTGAAGCTTTCTTT; CDR3: CASSQQQGYTEAFF
V: TRBV5-1; J: TRBJ2-3; size: once; D: TRBD2; length: 19; DNA: TGCGCCAGCAGCTTGTTTTCCACGGAGACTAGCGGGAGGTCAGATACGCAGTATTTT; CDR3: CASSLFSTETSGRSDTQYF
V: TRBV5-1; J: TRBJ2-7; size: .; D: .; length: 12; DNA: TGCGCCAGCAGCTTGGCGAGCCACGAGCAGTACTTC; CDR3: CASSLASHEQYF
V: TRBV7-9; J: TRBJ2-7; size: .; D: .; length: 13; DNA: TGTGCCAGCAGCCCCACAGGGCGCTACGAGCAGTACTTC; CDR3: CASSPTGRYEQYF
V: TRBV6-1; J: TRBJ1-2; size: .; D: .; length: 12; DNA: TGTGCCAGCAGTGCTACAGGACGCGGCTACACCTTC; CDR3: CASSATGRGYTF
V: TRBV7-9; J: TRBJ2-1; size: .; D: .; length: 17; DNA: TGTGCCAGCAGCTTAGCTGGGAGTTACTCCTCCTACAATGAGCAGTTCTTC; CDR3: CASSLAGSYSSYNEQFF
V: TRBV4-2; J: TRBJ2-1; size: few; D: TRBD2; length: 14; DNA: TGTGCCAGCAGTATCGGGGGGGACTACAATGAGCAGTTCTTC; CDR3: CASSIGGDYNEQFF
V: TRBV13; J: TRBJ2-3; size: .; D: .; length: 14; DNA: TGTGCCAGCTCACTAGGGCCCATGACAGATACGCAGTATTTT; CDR3: CASSLGPMTDTQYF
V: TRBV4-3; J: TRBJ2-1; size: .; D: .; length: 16; DNA: TGCGCCAGCAGCCAAGGAGCCAGGGGTGGACGTGATGAGCAGTTCTTC; CDR3: CASSQGARGGRDEQFF
V: TRBV10-3; J: TRBJ1-2; size: .; D: TRBD1; length: 16; DNA: TGTGCCATCAGTGAGCCCGGGCAGGGGGATAACTATGGCTACACCTTC; CDR3: CAISEPGQGDNYGYTF
V: TRBV7-9; J: TRBJ1-5; size: .; D: .; length: 13; DNA: TGTGCCAGCAGCTTAGACGGGTATCAGCCCCAGCATTTT; CDR3: CASSLDGYQPQHF